Below are 19 T cell receptor beta chains sequenced from a single sample in a study of blood T cell repertoires in COVID-19. Sequencing used immunoSEQ multiplex PCR; TCRdb keeps in-frame clones, though not all of them. The table records roughly 200,000 clones, roughly three quarters of them present only once. Sequencing was done on a sample of peripheral blood. The receptors were sampled from a woman aged 45-65 years with active or convalescent COVID-19.

A note on this clone: Compared with germline, one end of the junction differs, possibly owing to a read error. The chain is built from TRBV30 and TRBJ1-1, with D possibly matching TRBD1 (5 bases). CDR1 and CDR2 from the germline V gene are GTSNPN and SVGIG (reference sequence). The CDR3 is 13 amino acids. CDR3 DNA: TGTGCCTGGAGTCTCGCAGGGACTACTGAGGCTTTCTTT. This encodes CAWSLAGTTEAFF.

Regarding this clone: One junction end does not reproduce the germline sequence, and a read error may be involved. The J gene is TRBJ2-7, the V gene TRBV14; D is possibly TRBD1 (6 bases). CDR3 length: 13 residues. From germline, CDR1 is SGHDN and CDR2 FVKESK. The CDR3: CASSHARGGEEDF. In nucleotides, the CDR3 is TGTGCCAGCAGCCACGCCAGGGGCGGTGAGGAGGACTTC.

CDR3 in amino acids: CASSLRDSPYNEQFF. In nucleotides, the CDR3 is TGTGCCAGCAGCTTAAGAGACAGTCCCTACAATGAGCAGTTCTTC. The V gene is TRBV5-6, the J gene TRBJ2-1; tentatively, D is TRBD1 (5 bases). The CDR3 has 15 amino acids. V lost 2 bases and J lost 2, with 11 bases in between. Germline-derived CDR1 and CDR2 are SGHDT and YYEEEE.

The V call is TRBV19, the J call TRBJ1-1, with TRBD1 as a possible D gene (5 bases). This CDR3 spans 15 amino acids. The germline V gene encodes CDR1 LNHDA and CDR2 SQIVND (reference sequence). Trimming took off 2 bases at V and 1 base at J, with 11 bases between the two ends. The CDR3: CASSITGEANTEAFF. The CDR3, as DNA: TGTGCCAGTAGTATAACGGGGGAAGCGAACACTGAAGCTTTCTTT. The variable domain in full, with the rest retrieved from reference TRBV19 and TRBJ1-1, is DGGITQSPKYLFRKEGQNVTLSCEQNLNHDAMYWYRQDPGQGLRLIYYSQIVNDFQKGDIAEGYSVSREKKESFPLTVTSAQKNPTAFYLCASSITGEANTEAFFGQGTRLTVV.

This clone is a singleton in its sample. This chain uses TRBV3-1 (or the pseudogene TRBV3-2) with TRBJ1-2; 9 positions match TRBD1. The germline CDR1 and CDR2 sequences are LGHDT and YNNKEL (reference sequence). The CDR3 runs 13 residues. The junction had 7 bases not matched to a gene; V was cut back by 6 bases and J by 8 bases. Here the CDR3 reads CASRTGTGIGYTF. The CDR3 DNA sequence: TGTGCCAGCAGGACCGGGACAGGGATCGGCTACACCTTC.

This clone was found once. The chain joins TRBV4-3 to TRBJ2-3, with TRBD2 identical over 7 bases. Germline V gene data show CDR1 as LGHNA and CDR2 as YSLEER. With 0 bases clipped from V and 6 bases from J, the junction kept 0 bases outside the gene matches. The CDR3 sequence is 13 residues long. CDR3 DNA: TGCGCCAGCAGCCAAGAACTAGCGGATACGCAGTATTTT. Translation: CASSQELADTQYF.

This clone appeared once. This rearrangement joins TRBV2 to TRBJ1-6, with unresolved D. The length of the CDR3 is 11 residues. Germline CDR1 and CDR2: SNHLY and FYNNEI. Trimming took off 7 bases at V and 11 bases at J, with 9 bases between the two ends. In nucleotides, the CDR3 is TGTGCCAGCACGGAAAGCGCACCCCTCCACTTT. Translation gives CASTESAPLHF.

The chain is built from TRBV27 and TRBJ1-4; 8 bases are shared with TRBD1. Germline lookup yields CDR1 MNHEY and CDR2 SMNVEV (reference sequence). This CDR3 spans 15 amino acids. Germline trimming cut 6 bases from V and 4 bases from J; bases unmatched to any gene: 7. This CDR3 is CASSRGRNGNEKLFF. DNA of the CDR3: TGTGCCAGCAGCAGGGGGCGGAATGGTAATGAAAAACTGTTTTTT.

The chain combines TRBV4-3 with TRBJ2-7, with 9 bases that match TRBD2. The CDR3 is 17 residues long. Losses at the gene ends were 0 bases for V and 7 bases for J; bases not matched to a gene: 13. The germline V gene encodes CDR1 LGHNA and CDR2 YSLEER. The CDR3 region is CASSQDIYLAGLGEQYF. CDR3 nucleotide sequence: TGCGCCAGCAGCCAAGATATATACCTAGCGGGACTGGGAGAGCAGTACTTC.

This chain connects TRBV30 to TRBJ1-3, with D hard to call. The CDR3 extends over 12 amino acids. Germline CDR1 GTSNPN, CDR2 SVGIG (reference sequence). V was clipped by 4 bases and J by 0 bases, with 4 bases between them. The DNA of the CDR3 is TGTGCCTGGACTTTCTCTGGAAACACCATATATTTT. It codes for CAWTFSGNTIYF.

This clone was seen a single time. The chain recombines TRBV28 with TRBJ1-1; D gene ambiguous. The germline V and J ends were trimmed by 10 bases and 0 bases, with 18 bases remaining between them. The germline CDR1 and CDR2 sequences are MDHEN and SYDVKM. The CDR3 extends over 15 amino acids. CDR3 in DNA: TGTGCCACCAATCCCCCCCCGGGTCTGAACACTGAAGCTTTCTTT. Encoded protein: CATNPPPGLNTEAFF.

J is TRBJ1-1 and V is TRBV3-1 (or the pseudogene TRBV3-2); D is uncertain. The germline V gene encodes CDR1 LGHDT and CDR2 YNNKEL (reference sequence). CDR3 length: 14 amino acids. V was trimmed by 4 bases and J by 5 bases, leaving 14 bases between them. The CDR3 DNA is TGTGCCAGCAGCCCCCTGGGCGGCGGGACTGAAGCTTTCTTT. Translation: CASSPLGGGTEAFF.

The chain combines TRBV5-1 with TRBJ1-1; D is possibly TRBD1 (6 bases). Trimming took 0 bases from V and 5 from J, leaving 20 bases between them. CDR3 length: 17 residues. The germline V gene has CDR1 SGHRS and CDR2 YFSETQ. CDR3 nucleotides: TGCGCCAGCAGCTTGGTGGCCCAGGGGCAGTTAGGGACTGAAGCTTTCTTT. This sequence encodes CASSLVAQGQLGTEAFF.

The CDR3 sequence: CASSLVRGDSPLHF. The CDR3 DNA is TGTGCCAGCAGCTTGGTCAGGGGCGACTCACCCCTCCACTTT. The chain is built from TRBV3-1 (or the pseudogene TRBV3-2) and TRBJ1-6, with D maybe TRBD1 (6 bases). The CDR3 runs 14 residues. V lost 5 bases and J lost 10, with 15 bases in between. Per the germline V gene, CDR1 is LGHDT and CDR2 is YNNKEL (reference sequence).

The rearrangement joins TRBV3-1 (or the pseudogene TRBV3-2) to TRBJ2-7, with a tentative D call TRBD2 (5 bases). CDR3 length: 15 residues. Trimming took 1 base from V and 3 from J, leaving 13 bases between them. Germline V gene data show CDR1 as LGHDT and CDR2 as YNNKEL (reference sequence). The CDR3 nucleotides are TGTGCCAGCAGCCAAGGAGCGGTCGGTTTCTACGAGCAGTACTTC. Residues: CASSQGAVGFYEQYF.

This sequence joins TRBV30 and TRBJ1-4, with D possibly TRBD1 on 6 matching bases. CDR1 GTSNPN and CDR2 SVGIG come from the germline V gene (reference sequence). The CDR3 sequence is 12 residues long. CDR3 loop: CAGRGLDEKLFF. The CDR3 DNA follows: TGTGCGGGTAGGGGGTTGGATGAAAAACTGTTTTTT.

The CDR3 is CASSLSTVYNSPLHF. The DNA for the CDR3 is TGTGCCAGCAGCCTATCGACAGTTTATAATTCACCCCTCCACTTT. The chain is built from TRBV3-1 (or the pseudogene TRBV3-2) and TRBJ1-6; D might be TRBD1 (5 bases). Between the trimmed V and J ends, which lost 4 bases and 4 bases, there was a span of 11 bases. This CDR3 has 15 amino acids. From germline, CDR1 is LGHDT and CDR2 YNNKEL (reference sequence).

The chain has TRBV2 and TRBJ2-2; D not resolved. The CDR3 length is 12 residues. Per germline, CDR1 SNHLY and CDR2 FYNNEI. V was shortened by 6 bases and J by 6 bases, with 8 bases between the two germline ends. The CDR3 loop is CASRPEAGELFF. CDR3 DNA: TGTGCCAGCAGGCCAGAGGCCGGGGAGCTGTTTTTT.

The rearrangement links TRBV2 to TRBJ2-1; 8 bases are a match to TRBD1. The CDR3 spans 14 residues. The trim removed 6 bases at V and 5 bases at J, leaving 6 bases unmatched. Germline-derived CDR1 and CDR2 are SNHLY and FYNNEI. The CDR3 DNA reads TGTGCCAGCAGCGAGGACAGGGCCAACAATGAGCAGTTCTTC. Residues: CASSEDRANNEQFF.